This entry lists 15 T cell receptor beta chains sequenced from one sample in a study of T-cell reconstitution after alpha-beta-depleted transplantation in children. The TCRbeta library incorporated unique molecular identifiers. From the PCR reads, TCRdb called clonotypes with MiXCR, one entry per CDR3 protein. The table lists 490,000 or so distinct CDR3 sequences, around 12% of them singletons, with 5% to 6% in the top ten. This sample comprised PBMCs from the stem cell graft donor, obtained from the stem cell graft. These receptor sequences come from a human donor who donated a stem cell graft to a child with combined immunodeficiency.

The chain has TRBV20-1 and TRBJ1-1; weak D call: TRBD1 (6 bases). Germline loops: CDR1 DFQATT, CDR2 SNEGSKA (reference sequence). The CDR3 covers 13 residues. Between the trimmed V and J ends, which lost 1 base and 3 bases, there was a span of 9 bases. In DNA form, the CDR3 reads TGCAGTGCTAGAGGGGGGGCAGACACTGAAGCTTTCTTT. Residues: CSARGGADTEAFF.

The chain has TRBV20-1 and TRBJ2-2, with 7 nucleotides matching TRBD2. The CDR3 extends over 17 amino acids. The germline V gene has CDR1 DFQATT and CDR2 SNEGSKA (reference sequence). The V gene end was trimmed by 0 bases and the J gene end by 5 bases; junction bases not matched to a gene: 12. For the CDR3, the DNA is TGCAGTGCTAGAGATCTTTATGGCGGGGGAAGGACCGGGGAGCTGTTTTTT. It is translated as CSARDLYGGGRTGELFF.

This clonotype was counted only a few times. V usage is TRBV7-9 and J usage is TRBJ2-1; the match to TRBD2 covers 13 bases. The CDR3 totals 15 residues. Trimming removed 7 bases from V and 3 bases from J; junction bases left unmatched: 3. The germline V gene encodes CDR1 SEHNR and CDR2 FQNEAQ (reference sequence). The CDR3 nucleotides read TGTGCCAGCATCCGACTAGCGGGGGGCTACAATGAGCAGTTCTTC. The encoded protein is CASIRLAGGYNEQFF.

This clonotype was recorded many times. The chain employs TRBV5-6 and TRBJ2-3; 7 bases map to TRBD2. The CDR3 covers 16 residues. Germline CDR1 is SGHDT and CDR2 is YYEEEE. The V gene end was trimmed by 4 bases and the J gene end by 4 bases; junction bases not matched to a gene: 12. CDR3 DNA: TGTGCCAGCAGCCTGGGGGACTACATGAGAGCAGATACGCAGTATTTT. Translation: CASSLGDYMRADTQYF.

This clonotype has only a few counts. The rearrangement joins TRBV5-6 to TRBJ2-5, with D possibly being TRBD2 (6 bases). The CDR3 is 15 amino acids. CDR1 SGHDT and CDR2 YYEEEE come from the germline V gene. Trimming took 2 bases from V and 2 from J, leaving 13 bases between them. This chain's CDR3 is CASSLDGTHQETQYF. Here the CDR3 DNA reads TGTGCCAGCAGCTTAGACGGGACTCATCAAGAGACCCAGTACTTC.

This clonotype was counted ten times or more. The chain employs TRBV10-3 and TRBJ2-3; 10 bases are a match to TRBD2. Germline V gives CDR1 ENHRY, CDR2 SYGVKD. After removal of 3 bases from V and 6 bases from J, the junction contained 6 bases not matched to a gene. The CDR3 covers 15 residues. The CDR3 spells CAISDLAGVEDTQYF. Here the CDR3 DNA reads TGTGCCATCAGTGACCTAGCGGGAGTGGAGGATACGCAGTATTTT.

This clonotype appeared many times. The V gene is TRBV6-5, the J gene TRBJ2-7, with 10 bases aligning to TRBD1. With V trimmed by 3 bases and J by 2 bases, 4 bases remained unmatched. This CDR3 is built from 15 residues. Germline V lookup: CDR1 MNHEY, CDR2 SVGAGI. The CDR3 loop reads CASSYPGQGAYEQYF. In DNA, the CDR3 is TGTGCCAGCAGTTATCCAGGACAGGGGGCCTACGAGCAGTACTTC.

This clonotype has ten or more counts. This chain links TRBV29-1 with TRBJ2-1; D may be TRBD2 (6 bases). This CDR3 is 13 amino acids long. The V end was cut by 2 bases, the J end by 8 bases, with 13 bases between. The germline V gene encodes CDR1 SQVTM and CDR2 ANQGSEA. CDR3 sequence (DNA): TGCAGCGTTGAAATAGCGGCCCGCTATGAGCAGTTCTTC. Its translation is CSVEIAARYEQFF.

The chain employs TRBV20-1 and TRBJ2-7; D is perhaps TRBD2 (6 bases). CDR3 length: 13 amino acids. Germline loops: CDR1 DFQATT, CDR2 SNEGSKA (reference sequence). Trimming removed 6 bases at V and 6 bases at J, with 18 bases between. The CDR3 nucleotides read TGCAGTGCCCCGCGGGACCGCTACCCCGAGCAGTACTTC. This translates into CSAPRDRYPEQYF.

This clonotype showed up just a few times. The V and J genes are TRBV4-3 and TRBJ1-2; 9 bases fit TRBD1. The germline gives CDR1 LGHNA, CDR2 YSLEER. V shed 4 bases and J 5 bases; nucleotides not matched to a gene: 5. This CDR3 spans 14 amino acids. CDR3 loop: CASSPTTGGYGYTF. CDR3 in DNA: TGCGCCAGCAGCCCAACGACAGGGGGATATGGCTACACCTTC.

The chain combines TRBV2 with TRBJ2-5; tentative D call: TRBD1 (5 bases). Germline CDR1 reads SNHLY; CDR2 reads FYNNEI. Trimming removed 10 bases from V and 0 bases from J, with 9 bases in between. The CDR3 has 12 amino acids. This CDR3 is CATYRYQETQYF. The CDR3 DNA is TGTGCCACGTACAGGTACCAAGAGACCCAGTACTTC.

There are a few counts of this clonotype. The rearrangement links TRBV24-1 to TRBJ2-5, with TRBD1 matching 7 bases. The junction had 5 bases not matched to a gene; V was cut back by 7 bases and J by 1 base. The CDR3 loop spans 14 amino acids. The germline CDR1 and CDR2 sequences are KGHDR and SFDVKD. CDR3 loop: CATRGTAAQETQYF. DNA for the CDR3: TGTGCCACCAGGGGGACAGCCGCCCAAGAGACCCAGTACTTC.

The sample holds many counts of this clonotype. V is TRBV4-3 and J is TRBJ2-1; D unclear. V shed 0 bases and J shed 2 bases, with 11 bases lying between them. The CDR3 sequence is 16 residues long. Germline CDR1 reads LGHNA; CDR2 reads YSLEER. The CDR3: CASSQDPSETYNEQFF. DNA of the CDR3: TGCGCCAGCAGCCAAGATCCTAGTGAGACCTACAATGAGCAGTTCTTC.

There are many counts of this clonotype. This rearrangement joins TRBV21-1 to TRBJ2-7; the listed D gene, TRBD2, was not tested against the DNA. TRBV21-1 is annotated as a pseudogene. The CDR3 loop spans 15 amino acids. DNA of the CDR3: TGTGCCAGCGCGGTCGCCTTAGCGTCCGCCTACGAGCAGTACTTC. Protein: CASAVALASAYEQYF.

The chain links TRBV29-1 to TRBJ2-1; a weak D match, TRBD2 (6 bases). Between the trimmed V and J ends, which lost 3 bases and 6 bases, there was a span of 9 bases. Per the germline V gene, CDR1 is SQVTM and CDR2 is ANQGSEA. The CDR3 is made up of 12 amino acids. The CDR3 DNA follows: TGCAGCGTTGACGGGAGTCGCAATGAGCAGTTCTTC. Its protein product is CSVDGSRNEQFF.